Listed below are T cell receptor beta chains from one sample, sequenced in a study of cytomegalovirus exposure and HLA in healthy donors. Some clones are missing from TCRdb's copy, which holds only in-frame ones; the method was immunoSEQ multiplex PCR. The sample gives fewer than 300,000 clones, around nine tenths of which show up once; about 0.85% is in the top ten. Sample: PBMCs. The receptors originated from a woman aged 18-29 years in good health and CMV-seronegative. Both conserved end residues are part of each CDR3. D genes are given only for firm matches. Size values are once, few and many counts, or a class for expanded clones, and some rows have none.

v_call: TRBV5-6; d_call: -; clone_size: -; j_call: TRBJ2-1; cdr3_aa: CASSLPRGSYNEQFF; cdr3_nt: TGTGCCAGCAGCTTGCCCCGGGGCTCCTACAATGAGCAGTTCTTC
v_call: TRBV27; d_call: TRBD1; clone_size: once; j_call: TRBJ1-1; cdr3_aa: CASSPPGTGFTEAFF; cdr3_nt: TGTGCCAGCAGTCCCCCCGGGACAGGGTTCACTGAAGCTTTCTTT
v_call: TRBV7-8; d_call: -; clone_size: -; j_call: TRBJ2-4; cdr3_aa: CASSSGLAKNIQYF; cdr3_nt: TGTGCCAGCAGCTCAGGACTAGCCAAAAACATTCAGTACTTC
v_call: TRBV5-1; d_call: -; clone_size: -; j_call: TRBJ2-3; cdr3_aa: CASSLGVGVGTDTQYF; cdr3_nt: TGCGCCAGCAGCTTGGGTGTGGGAGTAGGCACAGATACGCAGTATTTT
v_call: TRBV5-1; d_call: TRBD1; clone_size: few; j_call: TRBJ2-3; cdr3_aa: CASSLDRTGDSTDTQYF; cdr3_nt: TGCGCCAGCAGCTTGGACCGGACAGGGGACTCCACAGATACGCAGTATTTT
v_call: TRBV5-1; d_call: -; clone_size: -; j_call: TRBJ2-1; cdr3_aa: CASSSQRASNNEQFF; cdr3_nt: TGCGCCAGCAGCTCCCAGCGGGCTTCGAACAATGAGCAGTTCTTC
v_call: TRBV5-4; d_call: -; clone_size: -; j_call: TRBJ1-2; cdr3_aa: CASSLSLANYGYTF; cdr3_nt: TGTGCCAGCAGTCTAAGTCTAGCTAACTATGGCTACACCTTC
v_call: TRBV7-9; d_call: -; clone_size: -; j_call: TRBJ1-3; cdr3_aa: CASSLDGDSGNTIYF; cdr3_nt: TGTGCCAGCAGCTTAGATGGAGACTCTGGAAACACCATATATTTT
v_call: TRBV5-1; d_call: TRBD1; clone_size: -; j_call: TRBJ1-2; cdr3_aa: CASSLEGQGAYGYTF; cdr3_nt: TGCGCCAGCAGCTTGGAGGGACAGGGGGCCTATGGCTACACCTTC
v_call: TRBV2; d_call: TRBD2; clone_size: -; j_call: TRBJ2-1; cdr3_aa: CASSDRRLAGYNEQFF; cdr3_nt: TGTGCCAGCAGTGATCGCCGGCTAGCGGGCTACAATGAGCAGTTCTTC
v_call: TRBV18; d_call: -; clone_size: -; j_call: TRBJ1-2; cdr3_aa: CASSPLLDIYGYTF; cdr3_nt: TGTGCCAGCTCACCACTGTTAGATATCTATGGCTACACCTTC
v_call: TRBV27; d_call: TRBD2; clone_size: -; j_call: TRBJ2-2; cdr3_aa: CASSLGLAGNTGELFF; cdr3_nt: TGTGCCAGCAGTTTAGGGCTAGCGGGGAACACCGGGGAGCTGTTTTTT
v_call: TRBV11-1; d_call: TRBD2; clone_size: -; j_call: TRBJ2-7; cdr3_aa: CASSSGLAGTHEQYF; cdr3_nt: TGTGCCAGCAGCTCGGGACTAGCGGGGACCCACGAGCAGTACTTC
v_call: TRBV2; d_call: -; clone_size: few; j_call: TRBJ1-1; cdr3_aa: CASSVTVNTEAFF; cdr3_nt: TGTGCCAGCAGTGTGACAGTGAACACTGAAGCTTTCTTT
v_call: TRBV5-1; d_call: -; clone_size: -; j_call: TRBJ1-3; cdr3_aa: CASSLDAGSGNTIYF; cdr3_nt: TGCGCCAGCAGCTTGGATGCAGGCTCTGGAAACACCATATATTTT
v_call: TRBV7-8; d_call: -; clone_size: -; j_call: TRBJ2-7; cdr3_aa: CASSKLDLRGKDEQYF; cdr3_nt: TGTGCCAGCAGCAAATTAGATCTCAGGGGAAAGGACGAGCAGTACTTC
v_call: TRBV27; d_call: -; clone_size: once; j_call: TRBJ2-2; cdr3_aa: CASRLGLSVTGELFF; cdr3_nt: TGTGCCAGCAGATTGGGGCTATCCGTCACCGGGGAGCTGTTTTTT
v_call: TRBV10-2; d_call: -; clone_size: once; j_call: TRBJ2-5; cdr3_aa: CASSDGRRGFQETQYF; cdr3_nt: TGCGCCAGCAGTGACGGGCGGAGGGGCTTCCAAGAGACCCAGTACTTC